Below are 5 T cell receptor beta chains sequenced from a single sample in a study of blood T cell repertoires in COVID-19. Clones were sequenced by immunoSEQ multiplex PCR, and TCRdb holds only the in-frame ones, with some missing. The profile shows 100,000 to 150,000 clones, around nine tenths of them singletons. The sequencing sample was made of peripheral blood. All receptors derive from a woman in her sixties or seventies with COVID-19, enrolled during active disease.

In DNA form, the CDR3 reads TGCGCCAGCAGTCACCCCCCTCGGGGTGAGGTCACTGAAGCTTTCTTT. Residues: CASSHPPRGEVTEAFF. The chain has TRBV23-1 and TRBJ1-1; D remains ambiguous. TRBV23-1 is filed as an ORF, its function uncertain. CDR3 length: 16 residues. Trimming removed 3 bases from V and 4 bases from J, with 18 bases in between.

The genes are TRBV29-1 and TRBJ2-3, with unresolved D. The CDR3 length is 13 residues. Trimming removed 8 bases at V and 2 bases at J, with 14 bases between. From germline, CDR1 is SQVTM and CDR2 ANQGSEA. The CDR3 reads CSQVGQNTDTQYF. In DNA form, the CDR3 reads TGCAGCCAGGTTGGGCAGAACACAGATACGCAGTATTTT.

J is TRBJ1-6 and V is TRBV3-1 (or the pseudogene TRBV3-2), with unresolved D. The CDR3 sequence is 14 residues long. Germline-derived CDR1 and CDR2 are LGHDT and YNNKEL (reference sequence). Trimming shortened V by 1 base and J by 9 bases, and 10 bases separated the two germline ends. CDR3 nucleotide sequence: TGTGCCAGCAGCCAAGGCCCGCGGGGTTCACCCCTCCACTTT. Its protein is CASSQGPRGSPLHF.

This chain joins TRBV10-1 and TRBJ2-3; perhaps TRBD2 as D (5 bases). The CDR3 loop spans 16 amino acids. With 10 bases removed from V and 2 bases from J, the gap between germline ends came to 22 bases. The V gene's germline CDR1 is WNHNN and CDR2 SYGVQD (reference sequence). The CDR3 DNA is TGCGCCAATCTAAAATGGGGAGTCAAATACACAGATACGCAGTATTTT. Protein product: CANLKWGVKYTDTQYF.

This chain joins TRBV5-4 and TRBJ1-3; 8 nucleotides align to TRBD1. Germline V gives CDR1 SGHNT, CDR2 YYREEE (reference sequence). V lost 9 bases to trimming and J lost 1 base; unmatched junction nucleotides: 12. This CDR3 comprises 16 residues. CDR3 in amino acids: CATSPRTGRSGNTIYF. CDR3 coding DNA: TGTGCCACCTCTCCCAGGACAGGGAGATCTGGAAACACCATATATTTT.